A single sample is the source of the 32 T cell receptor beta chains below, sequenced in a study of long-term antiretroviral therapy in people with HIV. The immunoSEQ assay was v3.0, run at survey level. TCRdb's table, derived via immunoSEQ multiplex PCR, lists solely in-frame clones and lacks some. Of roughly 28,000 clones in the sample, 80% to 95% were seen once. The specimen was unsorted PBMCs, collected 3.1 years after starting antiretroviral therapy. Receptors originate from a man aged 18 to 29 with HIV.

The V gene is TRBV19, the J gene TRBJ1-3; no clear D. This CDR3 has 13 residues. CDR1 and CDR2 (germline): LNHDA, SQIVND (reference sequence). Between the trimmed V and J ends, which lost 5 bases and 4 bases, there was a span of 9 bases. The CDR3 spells CASSSDLGNTIYF. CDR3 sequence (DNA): TGTGCCAGTAGTTCAGACCTAGGAAACACCATATATTTT.

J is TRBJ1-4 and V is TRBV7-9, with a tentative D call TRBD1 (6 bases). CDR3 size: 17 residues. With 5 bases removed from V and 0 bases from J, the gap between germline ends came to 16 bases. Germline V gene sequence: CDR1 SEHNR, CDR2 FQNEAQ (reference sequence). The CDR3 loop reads CASSPRPRTATNEKLFF. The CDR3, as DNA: TGTGCCAGCAGCCCTAGGCCTAGGACAGCAACTAATGAAAAACTGTTTTTT.

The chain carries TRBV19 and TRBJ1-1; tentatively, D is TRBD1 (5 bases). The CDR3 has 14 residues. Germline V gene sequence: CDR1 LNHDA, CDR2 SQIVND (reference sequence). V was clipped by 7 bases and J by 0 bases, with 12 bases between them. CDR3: CASTRDGLNTEAFF. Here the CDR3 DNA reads TGTGCCAGTACCCGGGACGGCTTGAACACTGAAGCTTTCTTT.

DNA of the CDR3: TGTGCCAGCAGCTCCGACAGGGGGCCCGACGAGCAGTACTTC. Its protein is CASSSDRGPDEQYF. The chain joins TRBV7-9 to TRBJ2-7, with 10 nucleotides matching TRBD1. This CDR3 contains 14 residues. J gave up 5 bases and V 4 bases, and 5 bases lay outside the gene matches. Germline values: CDR1 SEHNR, CDR2 FQNEAQ (reference sequence). Drawing the rest from reference TRBV7-9 and TRBJ2-7, the complete variable domain is DTGVSQNPRHKITKRGQNVTFRCDPISEHNRLYWYRQTLGQGPEFLTYFQNEAQLEKSRLLSDRFSAERPKGSFSTLEIQRTEQGDSAMYLCASSSDRGPDEQYFGPGTRLTVT.

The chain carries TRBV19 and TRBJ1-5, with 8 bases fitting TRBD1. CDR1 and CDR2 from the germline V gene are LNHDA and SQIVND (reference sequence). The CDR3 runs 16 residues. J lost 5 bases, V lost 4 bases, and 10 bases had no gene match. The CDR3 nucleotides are TGTGCCAGTAGTAACAGGGGGTTAGGTAGGGATCAGCCCCAGCATTTT. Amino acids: CASSNRGLGRDQPQHF.

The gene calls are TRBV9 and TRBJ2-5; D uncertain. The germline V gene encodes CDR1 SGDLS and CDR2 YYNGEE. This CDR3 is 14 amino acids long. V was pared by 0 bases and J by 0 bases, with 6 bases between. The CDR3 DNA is TGTGCCAGCAGCGTAGAAATAAACCAAGAGACCCAGTACTTC. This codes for CASSVEINQETQYF.

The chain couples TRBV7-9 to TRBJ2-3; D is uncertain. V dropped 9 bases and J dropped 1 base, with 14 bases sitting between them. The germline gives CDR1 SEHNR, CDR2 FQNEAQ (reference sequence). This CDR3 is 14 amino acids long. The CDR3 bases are TGTGCCAGTAGGTCGGTGGCGCGCACAGATACGCAGTATTTT. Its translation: CASRSVARTDTQYF. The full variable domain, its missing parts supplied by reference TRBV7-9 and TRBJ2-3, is DTGVSQNPRHKITKRGQNVTFRCDPISEHNRLYWYRQTLGQGPEFLTYFQNEAQLEKSRLLSDRFSAERPKGSFSTLEIQRTEQGDSAMYLCASRSVARTDTQYFGPGTRLTVL.

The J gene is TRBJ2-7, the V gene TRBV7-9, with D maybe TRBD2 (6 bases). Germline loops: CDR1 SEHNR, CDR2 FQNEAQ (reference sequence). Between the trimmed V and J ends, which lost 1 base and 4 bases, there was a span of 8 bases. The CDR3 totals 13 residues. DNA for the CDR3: TGTGCCAGCAGCTTAGGGAGGGAGTACGAGCAGTACTTC. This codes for CASSLGREYEQYF.

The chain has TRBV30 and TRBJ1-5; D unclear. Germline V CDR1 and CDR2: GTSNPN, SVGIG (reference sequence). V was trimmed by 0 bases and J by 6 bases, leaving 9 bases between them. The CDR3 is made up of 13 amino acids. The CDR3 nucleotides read TGTGCCTGGAGTGTAAGCGGAGGTCAGCCCCAGCATTTT. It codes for CAWSVSGGQPQHF.

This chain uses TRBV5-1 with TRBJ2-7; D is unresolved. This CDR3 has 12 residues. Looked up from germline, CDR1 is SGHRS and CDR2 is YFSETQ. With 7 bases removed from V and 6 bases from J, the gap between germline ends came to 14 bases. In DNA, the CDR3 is TGCGCCAGCTACGAGGAAGCTGGCGAGCAGTACTTC. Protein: CASYEEAGEQYF.

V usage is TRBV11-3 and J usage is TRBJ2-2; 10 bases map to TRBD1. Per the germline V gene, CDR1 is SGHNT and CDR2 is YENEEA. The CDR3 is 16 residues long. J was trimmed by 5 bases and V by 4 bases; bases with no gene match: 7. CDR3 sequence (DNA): TGTGCCAGCAGCTCCCCGACAGGGGGCCGGACCGGGGAGCTGTTTTTT. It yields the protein CASSSPTGGRTGELFF.

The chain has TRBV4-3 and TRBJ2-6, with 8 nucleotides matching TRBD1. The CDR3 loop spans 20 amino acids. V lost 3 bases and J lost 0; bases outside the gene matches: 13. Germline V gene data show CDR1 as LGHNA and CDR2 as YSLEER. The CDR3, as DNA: TGCGCCAGCAGCCATTATTCCGGGACAGGTTTTAGCTCTGGGGCCAACGTCCTGACTTTC. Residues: CASSHYSGTGFSSGANVLTF.

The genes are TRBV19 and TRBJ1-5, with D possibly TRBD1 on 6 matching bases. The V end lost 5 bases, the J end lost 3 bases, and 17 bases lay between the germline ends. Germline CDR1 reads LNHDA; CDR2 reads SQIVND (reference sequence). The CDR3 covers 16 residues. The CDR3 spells CASSPIRGLANQPQHF. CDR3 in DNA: TGTGCCAGTAGTCCCATCCGGGGGCTGGCCAATCAGCCCCAGCATTTT. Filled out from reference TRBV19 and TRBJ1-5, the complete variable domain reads DGGITQSPKYLFRKEGQNVTLSCEQNLNHDAMYWYRQDPGQGLRLIYYSQIVNDFQKGDIAEGYSVSREKKESFPLTVTSAQKNPTAFYLCASSPIRGLANQPQHFGDGTRLSIL.

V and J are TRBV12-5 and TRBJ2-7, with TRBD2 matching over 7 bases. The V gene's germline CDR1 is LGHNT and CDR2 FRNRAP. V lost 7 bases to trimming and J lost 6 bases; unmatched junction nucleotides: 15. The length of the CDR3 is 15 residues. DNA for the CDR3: TGTGCTAGTGATCTTTCCGGGACTACTACAGGCGAGCAGTACTTC. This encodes CASDLSGTTTGEQYF.

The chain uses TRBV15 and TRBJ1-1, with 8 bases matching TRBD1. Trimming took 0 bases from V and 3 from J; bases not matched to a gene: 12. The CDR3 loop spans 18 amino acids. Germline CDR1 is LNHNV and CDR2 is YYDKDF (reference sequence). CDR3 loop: CATSRDRLGAQGDTEAFF. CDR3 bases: TGTGCCACCAGCAGAGATAGATTAGGGGCACAGGGGGACACTGAAGCTTTCTTT.

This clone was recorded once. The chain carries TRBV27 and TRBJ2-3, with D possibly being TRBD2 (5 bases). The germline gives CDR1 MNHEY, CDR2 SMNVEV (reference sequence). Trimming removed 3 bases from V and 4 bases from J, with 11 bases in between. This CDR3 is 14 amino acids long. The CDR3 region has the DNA TGTGCCAGCAGTTTGGTAACGGAGGCAGATACGCAGTATTTT. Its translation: CASSLVTEADTQYF.

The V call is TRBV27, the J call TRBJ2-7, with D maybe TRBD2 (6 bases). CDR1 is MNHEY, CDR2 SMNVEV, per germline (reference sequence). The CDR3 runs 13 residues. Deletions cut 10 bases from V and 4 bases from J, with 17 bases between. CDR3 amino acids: CATSGTSLYEQYF. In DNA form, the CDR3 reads TGTGCCACCTCCGGGACTTCATTATACGAGCAGTACTTC.

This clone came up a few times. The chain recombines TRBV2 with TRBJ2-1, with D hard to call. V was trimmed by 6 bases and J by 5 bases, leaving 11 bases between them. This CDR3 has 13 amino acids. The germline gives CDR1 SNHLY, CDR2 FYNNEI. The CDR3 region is CASRALNHNEQFF. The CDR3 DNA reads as TGTGCCAGCAGGGCCTTGAACCACAATGAGCAGTTCTTC.

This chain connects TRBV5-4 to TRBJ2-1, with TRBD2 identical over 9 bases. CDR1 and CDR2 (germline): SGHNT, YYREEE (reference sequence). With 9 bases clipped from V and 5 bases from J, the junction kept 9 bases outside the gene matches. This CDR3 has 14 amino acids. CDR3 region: CAMTSGRYDNEQFF. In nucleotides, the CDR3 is TGTGCCATGACTAGCGGACGGTACGACAATGAGCAGTTCTTC.

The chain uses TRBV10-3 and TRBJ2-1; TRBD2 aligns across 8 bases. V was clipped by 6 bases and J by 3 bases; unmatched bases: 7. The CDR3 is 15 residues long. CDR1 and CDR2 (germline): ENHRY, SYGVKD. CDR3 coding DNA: TGTGCCATCAGGAGCGGGAGTGGGAGCTACAATGAGCAGTTCTTC. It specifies CAIRSGSGSYNEQFF.

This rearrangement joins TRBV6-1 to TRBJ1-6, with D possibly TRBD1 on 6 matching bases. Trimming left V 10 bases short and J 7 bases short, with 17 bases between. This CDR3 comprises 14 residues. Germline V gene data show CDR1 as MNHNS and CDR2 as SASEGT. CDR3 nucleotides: TGTGCCACCGGCCAGCAGGGGCAGAATTCACCCCTCCACTTT. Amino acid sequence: CATGQQGQNSPLHF.

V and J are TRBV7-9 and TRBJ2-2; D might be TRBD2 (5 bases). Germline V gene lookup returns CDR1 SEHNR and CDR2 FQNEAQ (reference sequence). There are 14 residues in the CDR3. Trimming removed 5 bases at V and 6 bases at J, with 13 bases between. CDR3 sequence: CASSPDWSPGELFF. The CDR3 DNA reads TGTGCCAGCAGCCCGGACTGGAGCCCCGGGGAGCTGTTTTTT.

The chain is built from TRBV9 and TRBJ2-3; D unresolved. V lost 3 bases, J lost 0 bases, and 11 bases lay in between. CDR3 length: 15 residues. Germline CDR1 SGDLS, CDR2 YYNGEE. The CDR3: CASSGVPPSTDTQYF. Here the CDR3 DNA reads TGTGCCAGCAGCGGGGTCCCCCCTAGCACAGATACGCAGTATTTT.

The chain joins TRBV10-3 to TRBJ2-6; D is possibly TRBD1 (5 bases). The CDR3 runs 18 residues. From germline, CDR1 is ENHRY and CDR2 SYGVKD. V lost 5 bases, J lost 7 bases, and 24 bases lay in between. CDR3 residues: CAISRQGASAGRANVLTF. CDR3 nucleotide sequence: TGTGCCATCAGTAGACAAGGGGCATCAGCCGGAAGAGCCAACGTCCTGACTTTC.

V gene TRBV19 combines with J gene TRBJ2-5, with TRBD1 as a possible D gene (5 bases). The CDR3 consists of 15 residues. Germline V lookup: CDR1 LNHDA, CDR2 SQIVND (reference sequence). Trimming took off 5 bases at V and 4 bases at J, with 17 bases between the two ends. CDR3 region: CASSSLDDRRETQYF. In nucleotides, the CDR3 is TGTGCCAGTAGTTCATTGGACGACAGACGAGAGACCCAGTACTTC.

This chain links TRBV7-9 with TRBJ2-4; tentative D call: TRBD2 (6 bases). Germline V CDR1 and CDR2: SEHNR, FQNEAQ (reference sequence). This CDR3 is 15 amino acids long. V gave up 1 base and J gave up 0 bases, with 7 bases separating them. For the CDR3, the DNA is TGTGCCAGCAGCTTAGGCGGGGAAGCCAAAAACATTCAGTACTTC. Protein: CASSLGGEAKNIQYF.

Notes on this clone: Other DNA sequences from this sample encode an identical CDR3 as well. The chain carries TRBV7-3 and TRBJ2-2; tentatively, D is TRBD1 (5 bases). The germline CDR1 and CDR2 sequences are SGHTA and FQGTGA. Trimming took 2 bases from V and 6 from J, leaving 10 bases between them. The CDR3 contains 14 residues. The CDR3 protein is CASSLGLGPGELFF. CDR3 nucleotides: TGTGCCAGCAGCTTAGGGTTGGGGCCCGGGGAGCTGTTTTTT.

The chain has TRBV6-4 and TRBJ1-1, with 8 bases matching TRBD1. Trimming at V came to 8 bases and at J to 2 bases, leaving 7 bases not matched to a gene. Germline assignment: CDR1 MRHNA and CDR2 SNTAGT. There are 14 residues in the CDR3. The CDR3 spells CASGRTGLNTEAFF. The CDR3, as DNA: TGTGCCAGCGGTAGGACAGGGCTCAACACTGAAGCTTTCTTT.

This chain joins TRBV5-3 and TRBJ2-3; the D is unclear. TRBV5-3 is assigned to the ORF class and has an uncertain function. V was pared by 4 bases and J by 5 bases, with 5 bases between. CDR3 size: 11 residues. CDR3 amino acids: CARSSRDTQYF. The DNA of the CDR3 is TGTGCCAGAAGCAGTCGAGATACGCAGTATTTT.

CDR3 in amino acids: CASSYYWTARSGELFF. CDR3 DNA sequence: TGTGCCAGCAGTTACTATTGGACAGCCCGCAGCGGGGAGCTGTTTTTT. The rearrangement uses TRBV6-6 and TRBJ2-2, with a possible D match to TRBD1 (6 bases). In germline, CDR1 is MNHNY, CDR2 SVGAGI (reference sequence). CDR3 length: 16 amino acids. The germline V and J ends were trimmed by 1 base and 7 bases, with 16 bases remaining between them.

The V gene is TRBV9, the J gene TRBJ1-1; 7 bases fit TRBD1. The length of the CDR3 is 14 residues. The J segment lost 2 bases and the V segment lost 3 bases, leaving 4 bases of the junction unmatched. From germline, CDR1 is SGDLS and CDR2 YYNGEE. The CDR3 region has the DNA TGTGCCAGCAGCGGACAGGGCACTAACACTGAAGCTTTCTTT. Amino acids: CASSGQGTNTEAFF. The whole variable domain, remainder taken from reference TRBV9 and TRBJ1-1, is DSGVTQTPKHLITATGQRVTLRCSPRSGDLSVYWYQQSLDQGLQFLIQYYNGEERAKGNILERFSAQQFPDLHSELNLSSLELGDSALYFCASSGQGTNTEAFFGQGTRLTVV.

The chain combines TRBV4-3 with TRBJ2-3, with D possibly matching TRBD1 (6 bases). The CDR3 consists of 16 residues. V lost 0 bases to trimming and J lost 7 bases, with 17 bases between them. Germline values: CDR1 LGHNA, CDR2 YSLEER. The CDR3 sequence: CASSQDRAGVLNTQYF. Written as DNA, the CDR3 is TGCGCCAGCAGCCAAGATCGGGCAGGGGTATTGAATACGCAGTATTTT.